This T cell receptor (beta chain) stems from a study of STAT3 mutations in large granular lymphocyte leukemia. Overall study findings and caveats: Every T-LGLL patient had at least one immunodominant TCRbeta clonotype.

The table came from immunoSEQ multiplex PCR; TCRdb's copy has only in-frame clones and leaves some out. This table has 1,700 or so clones, 29% appearing once. A remark on this clone: The antigen is undetermined.

The sequence came from a male patient in his fifties or sixties with T-cell large granular lymphocyte leukemia. Some clones in this sample may be carry-over from other donors' samples. Material: peripheral blood mononuclear cells.

The CDR3 DNA follows: TGTGCCAGCAGCCCGCTAGCGGGAGACGTAAAGACCCAGTACTTC. Protein sequence: CASSPLAGDVKTQYF. This sequence joins TRBV6-6 and TRBJ2-5, with 10 bases identical to TRBD2. Per the germline V gene, CDR1 is MNHNY and CDR2 is SVGAGI (reference sequence). V was pared by 6 bases and J by 6 bases, with 10 bases of the junction left unmatched. This CDR3 is 15 amino acids long.